Many counts were recorded for the clone carrying this TCR beta chain. This specimen comes from a study of response to subunit inactivated influenza vaccine. TCRdb re-called the RT-PCR reads with MiXCR, one entry per CDR3 protein. This table holds around 850,000 distinct CDR3 sequences, approximately 17% found once. Germline V gene data show CDR1 as DFQATT and CDR2 as SNEGSKA (reference sequence). The CDR3 has 13 amino acids. Trimming cost V 0 bases and J 7 bases, with 11 bases left between them. The sequencing used PBMCs from blood, collected about 5 days after vaccination. V gene TRBV20-1 combines with J gene TRBJ2-3, with D uncertain. The sequence was obtained from a man in his forties or fifties who received an inactivated influenza vaccine. CDR3 in amino acids: CSARELRMHTQYF. The CDR3 nucleotides are TGCAGTGCTAGAGAGCTCCGGATGCATACGCAGTATTTT.